Listed here are 30 T cell receptor beta chains from one sample, sequenced in a study of blood T cell repertoires in COVID-19. Using immunoSEQ multiplex PCR, the repertoire was profiled, and TCRdb retains in-frame clones only, with some absent. The table lists about 200,000 clones, about 86% of them singletons. The sequenced sample was peripheral blood. These receptors all come from a man in his sixties who had recovered from COVID-19.

The CDR3 DNA reads as TGCAGCGTTGATAGGGGGGGAACGGAGACCCAGTACTTC. Translation: CSVDRGGTETQYF. The chain carries TRBV29-1 and TRBJ2-5, with TRBD2 as a possible D gene (7 bases). V shed 3 bases and J shed 5 bases, with 13 bases lying between them. The CDR3 is 13 residues long. CDR1 is SQVTM and CDR2 is ANQGSEA in the germline V gene. The full variable domain, its missing parts supplied by reference TRBV29-1 and TRBJ2-5, is SAVISQKPSRDICQRGTSLTIQCQVDSQVTMMFWYRQQPGQSLTLIATANQGSEATYESGFVIDKFPISRPNLTFSTLTVSNMSPEDSSIYLCSVDRGGTETQYFGPGTRLLVL.

This sequence joins TRBV19 and TRBJ1-4; 7 nucleotides agree with TRBD1. This CDR3 contains 16 residues. Germline-derived CDR1 and CDR2 are LNHDA and SQIVND (reference sequence). V lost 4 bases to trimming and J lost 5 bases; unmatched junction nucleotides: 10. The DNA for the CDR3 is TGTGCCAGTAGTAATCCCCCGACAGGGCGGAATGAAAAACTGTTTTTT. It encodes CASSNPPTGRNEKLFF. The whole variable domain, filled in from reference TRBV19 and TRBJ1-4, reads DGGITQSPKYLFRKEGQNVTLSCEQNLNHDAMYWYRQDPGQGLRLIYYSQIVNDFQKGDIAEGYSVSREKKESFPLTVTSAQKNPTAFYLCASSNPPTGRNEKLFFGSGTQLSVL.

This clone came up once. The V and J genes are TRBV6-2 or TRBV6-3 and TRBJ1-5, with D maybe TRBD1 (5 bases). The CDR3 spans 17 residues. The germline CDR1 and CDR2 sequences are MNHEY and SVGEGT. Trimming took 2 bases from V and 4 from J, leaving 18 bases between them. This CDR3 reads CASSYLLIEGRNQPQHF. DNA of the CDR3: TGTGCCAGCAGTTACCTCCTGATAGAGGGGAGGAATCAGCCCCAGCATTTT.

The chain combines TRBV7-9 with TRBJ1-5; D is ambiguous. CDR3 size: 13 residues. Per germline, CDR1 SEHNR and CDR2 FQNEAQ (reference sequence). The ends were cut back, 3 bases at V and 5 bases at J, with 8 bases in the middle. The CDR3 loop is CASSLSSDQPQHF. The CDR3 bases are TGTGCCAGCAGCTTGTCCTCCGATCAGCCCCAGCATTTT.

This chain links TRBV9 with TRBJ1-1; 11 nucleotides agree with TRBD1. Germline V CDR1 and CDR2: SGDLS, YYNGEE. The ends lost 3 bases at V and 7 bases at J; junction bases unmatched: 8. The CDR3 is 15 residues long. The chain's CDR3 is CASSAPGTGGFEAFF. CDR3 DNA: TGTGCCAGCAGCGCTCCCGGGACAGGGGGTTTTGAAGCTTTCTTT. Based on the CDR3 plus reference TRBV9 and TRBJ1-1, the full variable domain is DSGVTQTPKHLITATGQRVTLRCSPRSGDLSVYWYQQSLDQGLQFLIQYYNGEERAKGNILERFSAQQFPDLHSELNLSSLELGDSALYFCASSAPGTGGFEAFFGQGTRLTVV.

The chain uses TRBV7-7 and TRBJ2-1; 8 bases agree with TRBD2. CDR3 length: 16 residues. Trimming at V came to 5 bases and at J to 5 bases, leaving 11 bases not matched to a gene. Germline CDR1 is SSHAT and CDR2 is FNYEAQ (reference sequence). CDR3 coding DNA: TGTGCCAGCAGCCCCACGAGCGGGAGAAGCAACAATGAGCAGTTCTTC. This translates into CASSPTSGRSNNEQFF.

The rearrangement links TRBV7-3 to TRBJ2-1; 9 positions agree with TRBD2. Germline CDR1 and CDR2: SGHTA and FQGTGA. Trimming at V came to 4 bases and at J to 10 bases, leaving 14 bases not matched to a gene. The CDR3 runs to 16 residues. CDR3 residues: CASSSQPGGGGREQFF. The DNA of the CDR3 is TGTGCCAGCAGCTCCCAACCAGGCGGGGGGGGTAGGGAGCAGTTCTTC.

This chain joins TRBV19 and TRBJ1-2, with 8 bases lining up with TRBD1. Trimming took 3 bases from V and 4 from J; bases not matched to a gene: 7. The CDR3 has 15 residues. Per germline, CDR1 LNHDA and CDR2 SQIVND (reference sequence). The CDR3, as DNA: TGTGCCAGTAGTATTGCAGACAGGGGAGGCTATGGCTACACCTTC. As protein: CASSIADRGGYGYTF.

The chain combines TRBV5-4 with TRBJ2-3; TRBD2 agrees at 12 bases. Germline V CDR1 and CDR2: SGHNT, YYREEE (reference sequence). The CDR3 consists of 16 residues. The V and J ends lost 6 bases and 5 bases, in that order; junction bases with no gene match: 10. The CDR3: CASTERLAGVIDTQYF. The CDR3 nucleotides are TGTGCCAGCACCGAGAGACTAGCGGGGGTGATAGATACGCAGTATTTT.

CDR3 protein: CASSRQHGYTF. CDR3 nucleotide sequence: TGTGCCAGCAGCCGACAGCACGGCTACACCTTC. This chain joins TRBV7-9 and TRBJ1-2, with D perhaps matching TRBD1 (5 bases). With 5 bases removed from V and 8 bases from J, the gap between germline ends came to 9 bases. The length of the CDR3 is 11 residues. Germline CDR1 SEHNR, CDR2 FQNEAQ (reference sequence).

The rearrangement joins TRBV7-9 to TRBJ1-1; a weak D match, TRBD1 (6 bases). V lost 4 bases and J lost 5, with 20 bases in between. This CDR3 has 16 residues. Germline assignment: CDR1 SEHNR and CDR2 FQNEAQ (reference sequence). CDR3 sequence: CASSSLLVGAGTEAFF. CDR3 nucleotides: TGTGCCAGCAGCTCCCTATTGGTGGGGGCAGGTACTGAAGCTTTCTTT.

This clone was detected once. CDR3 in amino acids: CASSPRQGANYGYTF. Here the CDR3 DNA reads TGTGCCAGCTCACCTCGACAGGGGGCTAACTATGGCTACACCTTC. This sequence joins TRBV18 and TRBJ1-2, with 9 bases lining up with TRBD1. There are 15 residues in the CDR3. Germline trimming cut 3 bases from V and 0 bases from J; bases unmatched to any gene: 2. The germline CDR1 and CDR2 sequences are KGHSH and LQKENI.

This rearrangement joins TRBV11-2 to TRBJ1-2; maybe TRBD1 (5 bases). Trimming took 5 bases from V and 8 from J, leaving 15 bases between them. The CDR3 length is 13 residues. Germline CDR1 reads SGHAT; CDR2 reads FQNNGV. Written as DNA, the CDR3 is TGTGCCAGCAGCGAACCGGGACTAAGGGGCTACACCTTC. It yields the protein CASSEPGLRGYTF.

The chain carries TRBV28 and TRBJ2-2; D gene uncertain. This CDR3 contains 14 residues. The V end was cut by 2 bases, the J end by 7 bases, with 11 bases between. CDR1 is MDHEN and CDR2 is SYDVKM in the germline V gene. The CDR3 bases are TGTGCCAGCAGTTTAACTCAGGATGGCGGGGAGCTGTTTTTT. It translates to CASSLTQDGGELFF. Looking up the rest from reference TRBV28 and TRBJ2-2 gives the full variable domain: DVKVTQSSRYLVKRTGEKVFLECVQDMDHENMFWYRQDPGLGLRLIYFSYDVKMKEKGDIPEGYSVSREKKERFSLILESASTNQTSMYLCASSLTQDGGELFFGEGSRLTVL.

V usage is TRBV29-1 and J usage is TRBJ2-7; the match to TRBD2 covers 8 bases. Trimming at V came to 7 bases and at J to 6 bases, leaving 17 bases not matched to a gene. CDR3 length: 15 residues. Germline lookup yields CDR1 SQVTM and CDR2 ANQGSEA. CDR3 nucleotide sequence: TGCAGCGCCTCGGGGGGGCCAGGGGCCCCCCGCGAGCAGTACTTC. This encodes CSASGGPGAPREQYF.

V and J are TRBV4-1 and TRBJ1-1; the D is unclear. In germline, CDR1 is MGHRA, CDR2 YSYEKL. The CDR3 contains 14 residues. Trimming left V 0 bases short and J 2 bases short, with 7 bases between. In DNA, the CDR3 is TGCGCCAGCAGCCAAGATGTCATCAACACTGAAGCTTTCTTT. Its translation is CASSQDVINTEAFF.

The V and J genes are TRBV19 and TRBJ2-6; a possible D gene is TRBD2 (7 bases). V was trimmed by 3 bases and J by 3 bases, leaving 12 bases between them. The CDR3 totals 16 residues. The V gene's germline CDR1 is LNHDA and CDR2 SQIVND (reference sequence). CDR3 sequence (DNA): TGTGCCAGTAGTATGACGGGGGGCCGTGGGGCCAACGTCCTGACTTTC. This translates into CASSMTGGRGANVLTF.

The rearrangement links TRBV27 to TRBJ2-4; TRBD2 matches 9 bases. CDR3 length equals 13 residues. After removal of 6 bases from V and 6 bases from J, the junction contained 3 bases not matched to a gene. CDR1 and CDR2 (germline): MNHEY, SMNVEV (reference sequence). CDR3 nucleotide sequence: TGTGCCAGCAGGGCGGGGGGGGGAAACATTCAGTACTTC. This encodes CASRAGGGNIQYF.

The chain joins TRBV15 to TRBJ2-7; D not resolved. The length of the CDR3 is 14 residues. The V and J ends lost 4 bases and 0 bases respectively, with 10 bases between them. Germline V gene lookup returns CDR1 LNHNV and CDR2 YYDKDF (reference sequence). CDR3 sequence reads: CATSNYSSSYEQYF. CDR3 DNA: TGTGCCACCAGCAACTACTCAAGCTCCTACGAGCAGTACTTC.

This clone was observed once. The chain combines TRBV24-1 with TRBJ2-1; 11 bases map to TRBD1. The V and J ends lost 7 bases and 6 bases, in that order; junction bases with no gene match: 1. This CDR3 has 13 amino acids. CDR1 is KGHDR and CDR2 is SFDVKD in the germline V gene. The CDR3, as DNA: TGTGCCACCAGGGGGACAGGGGGCAATGAGCAGTTCTTC. It is translated as CATRGTGGNEQFF.

The rearrangement joins TRBV30 to TRBJ1-3; 11 nucleotides match TRBD1. V was pared by 8 bases and J by 5 bases, with 8 bases of the junction left unmatched. The CDR3 totals 14 residues. CDR1 is GTSNPN, CDR2 SVGIG, per germline (reference sequence). The CDR3 nucleotides read TGTGCCACGGGACAGGGGGAAAATAGAAACACCATATATTTT. This codes for CATGQGENRNTIYF.

The chain has TRBV27 and TRBJ2-7; no clear D gene. V lost 3 bases and J lost 3, with 6 bases in between. Germline V lookup: CDR1 MNHEY, CDR2 SMNVEV (reference sequence). The CDR3 has 12 residues. This CDR3 reads CASSFSFYEQYF. For the CDR3, the DNA is TGTGCCAGCAGTTTTTCGTTCTACGAGCAGTACTTC.

The V call is TRBV7-3, the J call TRBJ1-2; 9 nucleotides match TRBD1. The CDR3 has 15 residues. The J segment lost 6 bases and the V segment lost 3 bases, leaving 8 bases of the junction unmatched. Germline CDR1 reads SGHTA; CDR2 reads FQGTGA. In DNA, the CDR3 is TGTGCCAGCAGCTTTTTAGGGACAGGGAGAGATGGCTACACCTTC. Residues: CASSFLGTGRDGYTF.

As to this clone: Within the sample, other DNA sequences also encode this same CDR3. The chain recombines TRBV7-2 with TRBJ1-2; 9 bases align to TRBD1. CDR3 length equals 13 residues. The germline V gene encodes CDR1 SGHTA and CDR2 FQGNSA. The V gene end was trimmed by 5 bases and the J gene end by 6 bases; junction bases not matched to a gene: 4. For the CDR3, the DNA is TGTGCCAGCAGCCCGGGACAGGGCCATGGCTACACCTTC. Translating it yields CASSPGQGHGYTF.

This clone has only one observation. This chain connects TRBV7-9 to TRBJ1-3; D remains unclear. This CDR3 is 15 amino acids long. Deletions cut 5 bases from V and 0 bases from J, with 11 bases between. The V gene's germline CDR1 is SEHNR and CDR2 FQNEAQ (reference sequence). For the CDR3, the DNA is TGTGCCAGCAGCCCTTTTCAGGTCTCTGGAAACACCATATATTTT. Translated, it gives CASSPFQVSGNTIYF. The complete variable domain, with remaining parts taken from reference TRBV7-9 and TRBJ1-3, reads DTGVSQNPRHKITKRGQNVTFRCDPISEHNRLYWYRQTLGQGPEFLTYFQNEAQLEKSRLLSDRFSAERPKGSFSTLEIQRTEQGDSAMYLCASSPFQVSGNTIYFGEGSWLTVV.

This clone showed up many times. J is TRBJ2-2 and V is TRBV2; perhaps TRBD1 as D (6 bases). Germline loops: CDR1 SNHLY, CDR2 FYNNEI. V lost 3 bases, J lost 5 bases, and 10 bases lay in between. The CDR3 extends over 14 amino acids. In DNA, the CDR3 is TGTGCCAGCAGTGAGCAGGGGATTACCGGGGAGCTGTTTTTT. Translation gives CASSEQGITGELFF.

This clone was observed a few times. The J gene is TRBJ1-1, the V gene TRBV5-1; 7 bases line up with TRBD1. With V trimmed by 7 bases and J by 4 bases, 7 bases remained unmatched. The CDR3 is 13 amino acids. Germline CDR1 and CDR2: SGHRS and YFSETQ. In DNA form, the CDR3 reads TGCGCCAGCCAGACAGGGCGAGGCACTGAAGCTTTCTTT. Amino acid sequence: CASQTGRGTEAFF.

V and J are TRBV2 and TRBJ2-4, with TRBD1 identical over 11 bases. J gave up 15 bases and V 2 bases, and 18 bases lay outside the gene matches. Per the germline V gene, CDR1 is SNHLY and CDR2 is FYNNEI. The CDR3 runs 17 residues. The CDR3 is CASSELAMDRGPGEGYF. DNA of the CDR3: TGTGCCAGCAGTGAACTCGCAATGGACAGGGGGCCCGGCGAAGGGTACTTC.

The chain is built from TRBV6-6 and TRBJ2-2, with 7 bases that match TRBD2. The CDR3 is 15 amino acids. After removal of 8 bases from V and 3 bases from J, the junction contained 9 bases not matched to a gene. Germline CDR1 reads MNHNY; CDR2 reads SVGAGI (reference sequence). CDR3 DNA: TGTGCCAGCGCCCGGACGGGGGGAGACACCGGGGAGCTGTTTTTT. Protein product: CASARTGGDTGELFF.

J is TRBJ2-7 and V is TRBV10-2; D is perhaps TRBD1 (7 bases). Looked up from germline, CDR1 is WSHSY and CDR2 is SAAADI. Trimming cost V 0 bases and J 4 bases, with 13 bases left between them. The CDR3 runs to 15 residues. The CDR3 coding sequence is TGCGCCAGCAGTGAGTCCAGGGGGAGGCCTTACGAGCAGTACTTC. This translates into CASSESRGRPYEQYF.